This is a list of T cell receptor beta chains from one sample in a study of T cells in Graves' hyperthyroidism and ophthalmopathy. TCRdb fed the multiplex PCR reads into MiXCR, producing one record per CDR3 protein. The sample consists of approximately 690,000 distinct CDR3 sequences, roughly 15% of them appearing once. Input material: blood. The receptors stem from a woman aged 45-59 years with Graves' ophthalmopathy. Both conserved end residues are part of each CDR3. A D gene is named only where the DNA matches it firmly. Expanded clones are given a class, and other clones once, few, many or no size at all.

>TRBD1|.|TRBJ1-4|TRBV28
CASSLRQGVATNEKLFF
TGTGCCAGCAGTTTGAGGCAGGGGGTAGCAACTAATGAAAAACTGTTTTTT
>TRBD1|few|TRBJ2-5|TRBV25-1
CASSDRTGRLETQYF
TGTGCCAGCAGTGATCGGACAGGGCGTCTGGAGACCCAGTACTTC
>TRBD2|few|TRBJ2-3|TRBV4-2
CASSRQLAGGLTDTQYF
TGTGCCAGCAGCCGACAACTAGCGGGAGGATTGACAGATACGCAGTATTTT
>TRBD1|few|TRBJ1-6|TRBV5-4
CASSTGQLNSPLHF
TGTGCCAGCAGCACGGGACAGCTCAATTCACCCCTCCACTTT
>TRBD1|few|TRBJ1-5|TRBV6-1
CASRKQGAQGQPQHF
TGTGCCAGCAGAAAACAGGGGGCGCAAGGTCAGCCCCAGCATTTT
>.|few|TRBJ1-5|TRBV18
CASSLRNNQPQHF
TGTGCCAGCTCTTTACGAAACAATCAGCCCCAGCATTTT
>.|many|TRBJ1-3|TRBV12-3/TRBV12-4
CASSLIGGNTIYF
TGTGCCAGCAGTTTAATCGGGGGAAACACCATATATTTT
>.|many|TRBJ2-2|TRBV28
CASSSNLQGGVNTGELFF
TGTGCCAGCAGTTCAAACCTTCAGGGCGGGGTTAACACCGGGGAGCTGTTTTTT
>TRBD2|few|TRBJ2-1|TRBV9
CASSVTSGRPNEQFF
TGTGCCAGCAGCGTTACTAGCGGGAGACCCAATGAGCAGTTCTTC
>.|few|TRBJ1-5|TRBV28
CASSRPKTASNQPQHF
TGTGCCAGCAGCCGCCCAAAGACGGCTAGCAATCAGCCCCAGCATTTT
>.|many|TRBJ2-7|TRBV6-2/TRBV6-3
CASNARRLSYEQYF
TGTGCCAGCAATGCACGCCGATTATCCTACGAGCAGTACTTC
>.|few|TRBJ1-2|TRBV12-3/TRBV12-4
CASSSTGYGYTF
TGTGCCAGCAGTTCGACGGGGTATGGCTACACCTTC
>.|many|TRBJ2-3|TRBV5-1
CASSSRGADTQYF
TGCGCCAGCAGCAGCCGGGGCGCAGATACGCAGTATTTT
>.|many|TRBJ2-1|TRBV6-2/TRBV6-3
CASSSLGYPYNEQFF
TGTGCCAGCAGTTCCTTAGGATATCCCTACAATGAGCAGTTCTTC